The source of this TCR beta chain is a study of OX40 agonist ivuxolimab in advanced cancers. The wider study: Ivuxolimab was administered intravenously to patients at 0.01 to 10 mg/kg every 2 weeks.

Patients were ruled out by autoimmune disease history or systemic immunosuppression. Some clones are missing from TCRdb's copy, which holds only in-frame ones; the method was immunoSEQ multiplex PCR. In the table there are more than 30,000 clones, about 87% of which are singletons. Trimming removed 3 bases from V and 1 base from J, with 11 bases in between. Germline values: CDR1 SGDLS, CDR2 YYNGEE. The CDR3 spans 15 residues. Broader study findings: Relative to CD4+, CD8+ T cells held more expanded clones on average.

On this clone itself: Antigen: not known.

This chain connects TRBV9 to TRBJ1-3; no clear D. This clonotype originated in an adult with an advanced solid tumor such as melanoma, head and neck, liver or kidney cancer. The material was CD4+ or CD8+ T cells sorted from blood, obtained in a trial of the OX40 agonist ivuxolimab. The CDR3 region is CASSGPAVSGNTIYF. The CDR3 DNA reads TGTGCCAGCAGCGGACCCGCTGTGTCTGGAAACACCATATATTTT.